Listed below are T cell receptor beta chains from one sample, sequenced in a study of blood T cell repertoires in COVID-19. Generated by immunoSEQ multiplex PCR, the TCRdb table keeps only in-frame clones and is missing some. Among some 390,000 clones, about 88% were seen once, and the ten largest hold 1.5% to 1.9%. The sequenced sample was peripheral blood. These receptors were taken from a woman in her thirties or forties with COVID-19, enrolled during active disease. Both conserved end residues are part of each CDR3. Fields, in order: CDR3 length, D gene, clone size, J gene, V gene, CDR3 protein, CDR3 DNA. D genes are given only for firm matches. Expanded clones are given a class, and other clones once, few, many or no size at all.

>16|TRBD1|-|TRBJ2-7|TRBV28
CASSLPGTGSSYEQYF
TGTGCCAGCAGTCTCCCCGGGACAGGCAGCTCCTACGAGCAGTACTTC
>15|TRBD2|-|TRBJ2-2|TRBV11-2
CASSPLAGLTGELFF
TGTGCCAGCAGCCCACTAGCGGGGTTAACCGGGGAGCTGTTTTTT
>13|TRBD1|-|TRBJ1-2|TRBV30
CAWSVSGGYGYTF
TGTGCCTGGAGTGTCTCAGGGGGTTACGGCTACACCTTC
>15|TRBD1|-|TRBJ2-7|TRBV3-1/TRBV3-2
CASSQRTGLTYEQYF
TGTGCCAGCAGCCAGAGGACAGGGCTCACCTACGAGCAGTACTTC
>16|-|-|TRBJ2-7|TRBV6-2/TRBV6-3
CASSYSGAGALYEQYF
TGTGCCAGCAGTTACTCAGGGGCGGGGGCCCTCTACGAGCAGTACTTC
>16|TRBD2|once|TRBJ2-3|TRBV11-2
CASSPGDAGVSDTQYF
TGTGCCAGCAGTCCTGGGGATGCGGGAGTCAGCGATACGCAGTATTTT
>13|-|-|TRBJ1-5|TRBV28
CASSFPVTQPQHF
TGTGCCAGCAGCTTTCCGGTCACTCAGCCCCAGCATTTT
>14|-|-|TRBJ1-3|TRBV5-5
CASSPPGSGNTIYF
TGTGCCAGCAGCCCCCCAGGGTCTGGAAACACCATATATTTT
>16|-|-|TRBJ2-4|TRBV7-2
CASSFRGGPAKNIQYF
TGTGCCAGCAGCTTCCGTGGGGGCCCAGCCAAAAACATTCAGTACTTC
>14|-|-|TRBJ2-4|TRBV13
CASSPRGAKNIQYF
TGTGCCAGCAGCCCCCGAGGAGCCAAAAACATTCAGTACTTC
>15|TRBD1|-|TRBJ1-2|TRBV23-1
CASSQLLQGAKGYTF
TGCGCCAGCAGTCAATTACTTCAGGGGGCCAAGGGCTACACCTTC
>14|-|-|TRBJ2-7|TRBV18
CASSPELEVHEQYF
TGTGCCAGCTCACCAGAACTAGAAGTCCACGAGCAGTACTTC
>15|TRBD1|-|TRBJ1-1|TRBV5-6
CASSPLLQGANEAFF
TGTGCCAGCAGCCCCCTCCTCCAGGGGGCAAATGAAGCTTTCTTT
>16|TRBD1|-|TRBJ1-1|TRBV4-1
CASSQDVSQGVTEAFF
TGCGCCAGCAGCCAAGACGTTTCCCAGGGGGTCACTGAAGCTTTCTTT
>14|-|-|TRBJ1-5|TRBV4-1
CASSQPVNNQPQHF
TGCGCCAGCAGCCAACCAGTTAACAATCAGCCCCAGCATTTT
>14|TRBD1|-|TRBJ1-5|TRBV5-1
CASSPGTGNQPQHF
TGCGCCAGCAGCCCTGGGACAGGTAATCAGCCCCAGCATTTT
>15|TRBD2|-|TRBJ2-5|TRBV7-9
CASSIHSGGAETQYF
TGTGCCAGCAGCATCCACAGCGGGGGGGCCGAGACCCAGTACTTC
>13|-|-|TRBJ1-2|TRBV7-9
CASRYRDGYGYTF
TGTGCCAGCAGATACAGGGACGGCTATGGCTACACCTTC
>15|-|-|TRBJ2-3|TRBV7-2
CASSLVNARADTQYF
TGTGCCAGCAGCTTAGTGAACGCCAGGGCGGATACGCAGTATTTT
>17|-|-|TRBJ1-4|TRBV4-1
CASSQAGVWRTNEKLFF
TGCGCCAGCAGCCAAGCTGGTGTGTGGAGAACTAATGAAAAACTGTTTTTT
>12|TRBD1|-|TRBJ1-2|TRBV5-1
CASSLDRDGYTF
TGCGCCAGCAGCTTAGACAGGGATGGCTACACCTTC
>14|TRBD2|-|TRBJ2-3|TRBV10-3
CATSTSVGTDTQYF
TGTGCCACCAGCACTAGCGTGGGCACAGATACGCAGTATTTT
>17|TRBD1|-|TRBJ1-3|TRBV28
CAISPPGQPYSGNTIYF
TGTGCCATCAGCCCCCCGGGACAGCCTTACTCTGGAAACACCATATATTTT
>17|TRBD2|-|TRBJ2-2|TRBV5-1
CASSPAVAGGDTGELFF
TGCGCCAGCAGCCCGGCAGTAGCGGGAGGGGACACCGGGGAGCTGTTTTTT
>15|-|-|TRBJ1-1|TRBV18
CASSPPSGRGAEAFF
TGTGCCAGCTCACCCCCCTCAGGGAGGGGCGCTGAAGCTTTCTTT
>13|-|-|TRBJ2-5|TRBV7-2
CASRTPGVETQYF
TGTGCCAGCAGGACACCAGGGGTAGAGACCCAGTACTTC
>16|-|-|TRBJ1-1|TRBV27
CASSSNSGFRDTEAFF
TGTGCCAGCAGTTCCAACTCAGGGTTTAGGGACACTGAAGCTTTCTTT
>16|TRBD1|-|TRBJ2-5|TRBV5-6
CASSYNWDSLQETQYF
TGTGCCAGCAGCTATAATTGGGACAGTTTACAAGAGACCCAGTACTTC
>15|-|-|TRBJ1-2|TRBV3-1/TRBV3-2
CASSHRLITGGGYTF
TGTGCCAGCAGCCACCGACTAATAACCGGGGGGGGCTACACCTTC
>13|-|-|TRBJ1-2|TRBV9
CASSVGGLYGYTF
TGTGCCAGCAGCGTAGGGGGACTCTATGGCTACACCTTC
>15|-|-|TRBJ2-1|TRBV7-2
CASSLQLSLYNEQFF
TGTGCCAGCAGCTTACAGCTTAGCCTTTACAATGAGCAGTTCTTC
>17|-|-|TRBJ1-4|TRBV27
CASSFQGFPSTNEKLFF
TGTGCCAGCAGTTTCCAGGGTTTTCCCTCAACTAATGAAAAACTGTTTTTT
>16|-|once|TRBJ1-5|TRBV7-8
CASSLIKSGGNQPQHF
TGTGCCAGCAGCTTAATTAAGTCAGGGGGCAATCAGCCCCAGCATTTT
>16|TRBD2|-|TRBJ2-1|TRBV19
CASREARGGSNNEQFF
TGTGCCAGTAGGGAAGCTCGTGGCGGGAGCAACAATGAGCAGTTCTTC
>13|-|-|TRBJ1-2|TRBV6-5
CAGSAGRGYGYTF
TGTGCCGGATCAGCGGGTCGCGGCTATGGCTACACCTTC
>13|-|-|TRBJ1-1|TRBV29-1
CSGALKTFTEAFF
TGCAGCGGGGCCCTTAAAACATTCACTGAAGCTTTCTTT
>15|-|-|TRBJ1-4|TRBV4-3
CASSQTKGRNEKLFF
TGCGCCAGCAGCCAAACTAAGGGGAGGAATGAAAAACTGTTTTTT
>16|TRBD1|-|TRBJ1-1|TRBV5-1
CASSPDRGQGITEAFF
TGCGCCAGCAGCCCAGACAGGGGGCAGGGGATTACTGAAGCTTTCTTT
>14|-|-|TRBJ1-1|TRBV29-1
CSGAGGGGNTEAFF
TGCAGCGGGGCTGGGGGCGGGGGTAACACTGAAGCTTTCTTT
>16|TRBD1|-|TRBJ2-1|TRBV11-2
CASSSKTGTGDYEQFF
TGTGCCAGCAGCTCGAAGACCGGGACAGGGGATTATGAGCAGTTCTTC
>16|-|-|TRBJ1-6|TRBV3-1/TRBV3-2
CASSPLLTGYNSPLHF
TGTGCCAGCAGCCCTCTTCTGACAGGTTATAATTCACCCCTCCACTTT
>16|TRBD1|-|TRBJ2-7|TRBV11-2
CASSFGDRIIDYEQYF
TGTGCCAGCAGCTTTGGGGACAGGATTATCGACTACGAGCAGTACTTC
>18|TRBD2|-|TRBJ2-5|TRBV9
CASSVALPSGSLSETQYF
TGTGCCAGCAGCGTAGCTCTGCCAAGCGGGAGTCTATCAGAGACCCAGTACTTC
>13|TRBD2|-|TRBJ2-5|TRBV2
CASSSAGGETQYF
TGTGCCAGCAGCTCAGCGGGGGGGGAGACCCAGTACTTC
>15|TRBD2|-|TRBJ2-5|TRBV7-9
CASSFASGGVETQYF
TGTGCCAGCAGCTTCGCTAGCGGGGGGGTAGAGACCCAGTACTTC
>13|-|-|TRBJ1-2|TRBV29-1
CSVGEGGGYGYTF
TGCAGCGTTGGGGAAGGGGGGGGCTATGGCTACACCTTC